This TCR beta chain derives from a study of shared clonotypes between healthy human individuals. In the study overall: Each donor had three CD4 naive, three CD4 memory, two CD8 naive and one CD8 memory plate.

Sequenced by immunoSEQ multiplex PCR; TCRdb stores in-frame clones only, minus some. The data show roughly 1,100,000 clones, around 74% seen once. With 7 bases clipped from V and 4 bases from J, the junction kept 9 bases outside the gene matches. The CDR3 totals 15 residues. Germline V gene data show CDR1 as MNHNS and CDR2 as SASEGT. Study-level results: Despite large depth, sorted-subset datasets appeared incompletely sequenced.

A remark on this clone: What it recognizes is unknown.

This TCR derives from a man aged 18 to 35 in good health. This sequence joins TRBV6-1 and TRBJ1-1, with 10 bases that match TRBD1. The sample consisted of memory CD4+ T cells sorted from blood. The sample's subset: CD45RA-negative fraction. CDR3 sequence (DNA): TGTGCCAGCATTCGAGGGGACAGGGGCGGCACTGAAGCTTTCTTT. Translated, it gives CASIRGDRGGTEAFF.